One and the same sample provided the 23 T cell receptor beta chains below, sequenced in a study of cytomegalovirus exposure and HLA in healthy donors (dated by TCRdb to the late 2010s). The receptor library was made with the immunoSEQ multiplex PCR assay. For the multiplex PCR, a mixture combining 60 forward primers for TCR Vbeta segments and 13 reverse primers for TCR Jbeta segments was used. Not all clones reach the TCRdb copy of this immuneACCESS table, which keeps in-frame sequences only. Checked studies attribute under half of the gap to unresolved V genes and leave the rest unexplained. The sample includes approximately 120,000 clones, with over 75% observed a single time. 1.2% of the sample lies in the top ten. Material: PBMCs. The receptors originated from a man aged 45-65 years in good health and CMV-seronegative.

This clone has only a few counts. V is TRBV6-1 and J is TRBJ1-4; tentative D call: TRBD1 (6 bases). Trimming removed 4 bases from V and 5 bases from J, with 17 bases in between. The CDR3 consists of 16 residues. Per germline, CDR1 MNHNS and CDR2 SASEGT. The CDR3: CASSVTGRRLNEKLFF. The CDR3 nucleotides read TGTGCCAGCAGTGTTACAGGGCGAAGGTTAAATGAAAAACTGTTTTTT.

The chain employs TRBV5-4 and TRBJ2-1; 11 nucleotides match TRBD2. The germline gives CDR1 SGHNT, CDR2 YYREEE (reference sequence). The CDR3 is 16 amino acids. The trim removed 4 bases at V and 7 bases at J, leaving 10 bases unmatched. The CDR3 protein is CASSPGLAGLRNEQFF. DNA for the CDR3: TGTGCCAGCAGCCCCGGACTAGCGGGCCTACGGAATGAGCAGTTCTTC.

The chain is built from TRBV18 and TRBJ1-5; no clear D gene. Trimming took 2 bases from V and 5 from J, leaving 7 bases between them. The CDR3 consists of 13 residues. Germline lookup yields CDR1 KGHSH and CDR2 LQKENI. CDR3 DNA sequence: TGTGCCAGCTCACCAGTTCCCGATCAGCCCCAGCATTTT. Protein: CASSPVPDQPQHF.

This clone was counted a single time. The chain uses TRBV20-1 and TRBJ1-2, with D perhaps matching TRBD1 (5 bases). Germline CDR1 is DFQATT and CDR2 is SNEGSKA (reference sequence). Trimming took 0 bases from V and 10 from J, leaving 9 bases between them. The CDR3 length is 11 residues. The CDR3 sequence: CSAREHRLYTF. The CDR3 DNA is TGCAGTGCTAGAGAGCACAGGCTCTACACCTTC.

CDR3 in DNA: TGTGCCAGCAGCTTAGGAGCGGGAGGAGCCTACGAGCAGTACTTC. This encodes CASSLGAGGAYEQYF. V gene TRBV11-2 combines with J gene TRBJ2-7; TRBD2 matches at 9 bases. The CDR3 is 15 amino acids. Germline lookup yields CDR1 SGHAT and CDR2 FQNNGV. Germline trimming cut 1 base from V and 2 bases from J; bases unmatched to any gene: 3. The whole variable domain, filled in from reference TRBV11-2 and TRBJ2-7, reads EAGVAQSPRYKIIEKRQSVAFWCNPISGHATLYWYQQILGQGPKLLIQFQNNGVVDDSQLPKDRFSAERLKGVDSTLKIQPAKLEDSAVYLCASSLGAGGAYEQYFGPGTRLTVT.

The sample holds one count of this clone. The gene calls are TRBV4-1 and TRBJ2-1; 10 nucleotides match TRBD2. V lost 3 bases and J lost 5; bases outside the gene matches: 13. Germline loops: CDR1 MGHRA, CDR2 YSYEKL. This CDR3 region has 18 residues. CDR3 in amino acids: CASSHRPSAGGGNNEQFF. For the CDR3, the DNA is TGCGCCAGCAGCCACCGCCCGTCAGCGGGAGGGGGGAACAATGAGCAGTTCTTC.

This sequence joins TRBV14 and TRBJ2-1; D remains ambiguous. This CDR3 spans 11 amino acids. Germline V lookup: CDR1 SGHDN, CDR2 FVKESK. V was cut by 4 bases and J by 10 bases, with 8 bases left in between. CDR3 coding DNA: TGTGCCAGCAGCCGGCACAGCGAGCAGTTCTTC. Translating it yields CASSRHSEQFF.

The gene calls are TRBV28 and TRBJ2-2, with 9 bases aligning to TRBD2. This CDR3 region has 14 residues. V gave up 6 bases and J gave up 8 bases; unmatched junction bases: 7. Germline lookup yields CDR1 MDHEN and CDR2 SYDVKM. CDR3 DNA sequence: TGTGCCAGCAGACGTAGCGGGAGCCCGGGGGAGCTGTTTTTT. Translation gives CASRRSGSPGELFF.

The chain joins TRBV18 to TRBJ2-7, with 8 positions matching TRBD1. The CDR3 runs 16 residues. V lost 5 bases, J lost 1 base, and 10 bases stayed unmatched. Germline assignment: CDR1 KGHSH and CDR2 LQKENI. The CDR3 loop is CASSSTDRGYSYEQYF. In DNA, the CDR3 is TGTGCCAGCTCATCAACTGACAGGGGCTATTCCTACGAGCAGTACTTC.

This chain connects TRBV6-6 to TRBJ2-7; tentative D call: TRBD2 (5 bases). There are 11 residues in the CDR3. The germline gives CDR1 MNHNY, CDR2 SVGAGI (reference sequence). Trimming took off 7 bases at V and 6 bases at J, with 10 bases between the two ends. CDR3 bases: TGTGCCAGCACGGACTGGGGCGAGCAGTACTTC. Protein sequence: CASTDWGEQYF.

This clone was found once. The CDR3 reads CASSYDRVIGYTF. The CDR3 DNA reads TGTGCCAGCAGTTACGACAGGGTTATTGGCTACACCTTC. The chain combines TRBV6-5 with TRBJ1-2; 7 positions match TRBD1. V lost 2 bases, J lost 7 bases, and 4 bases stayed unmatched. The length of the CDR3 is 13 residues. Germline V gives CDR1 MNHEY, CDR2 SVGAGI.

The chain links TRBV5-1 to TRBJ2-2; no definite D call. V dropped 0 bases and J dropped 5 bases, with 5 bases sitting between them. The CDR3 length is 13 residues. Germline CDR1 reads SGHRS; CDR2 reads YFSETQ. CDR3: CASSLVETGELFF. The CDR3 DNA follows: TGCGCCAGCAGCTTGGTAGAAACCGGGGAGCTGTTTTTT.

This clone was counted a few times. The chain couples TRBV2 to TRBJ2-3; maybe TRBD2 (6 bases). Germline CDR1 reads SNHLY; CDR2 reads FYNNEI. Trimming cost V 6 bases and J 4 bases, with 8 bases left between them. There are 12 residues in the CDR3. CDR3 sequence reads: CASRGEADTQYF. For the CDR3, the DNA is TGTGCCAGCAGGGGGGAGGCAGATACGCAGTATTTT.

The V gene is TRBV30, the J gene TRBJ2-1, with TRBD1 matching 8 bases. V lost 1 base and J lost 7; bases outside the gene matches: 9. Per germline, CDR1 GTSNPN and CDR2 SVGIG (reference sequence). The CDR3 contains 15 residues. For the CDR3, the DNA is TGTGCCTGGAGTGCCTGTACGCAGGGGGCAAATGAGCAGTTCTTC. Its protein product is CAWSACTQGANEQFF.

The J gene is TRBJ2-3, the V gene TRBV29-1, with D perhaps TRBD2 (6 bases). Germline lookup yields CDR1 SQVTM and CDR2 ANQGSEA. V shed 7 bases and J shed 1 base, with 9 bases lying between them. CDR3 size: 12 residues. CDR3 nucleotides: TGCAGCGCGAGACTAGGCACAGATACGCAGTATTTT. Its translation is CSARLGTDTQYF.

This clone was picked up a small number of times. The rearrangement links TRBV25-1 to TRBJ1-4; D is ambiguous. Germline CDR1 MGHDK, CDR2 SYGVNS. The CDR3 is 14 residues long. Trimming pared 0 bases from V and 8 bases from J, leaving 10 bases between. CDR3 nucleotide sequence: TGTGCCAGCAGTGAATATACAGTAGAAGAAAAACTGTTTTTT. It codes for CASSEYTVEEKLFF.

DNA for the CDR3: TGTGCCAGCAGTACCGGGACAGGCTCAGCTAACTATGGCTACACCTTC. Translated, it gives CASSTGTGSANYGYTF. The gene calls are TRBV6-6 and TRBJ1-2, with TRBD1 matching 8 bases. CDR1 is MNHNY, CDR2 SVGAGI, per germline (reference sequence). V lost 5 bases, J lost 0 bases, and 8 bases stayed unmatched. This CDR3 region has 16 residues.

The gene calls are TRBV9 and TRBJ2-2; the match to TRBD2 covers 9 bases. Trimming cost V 4 bases and J 4 bases; bases outside gene matches: 14. The CDR3 is 18 residues long. The germline gives CDR1 SGDLS, CDR2 YYNGEE. The CDR3 loop reads CASSLRTSAPWGTGELFF. The DNA for the CDR3 is TGTGCCAGCAGCTTACGGACTAGCGCTCCATGGGGCACCGGGGAGCTGTTTTTT.

The rearrangement joins TRBV19 to TRBJ1-5; D is ambiguous. Germline V gives CDR1 LNHDA, CDR2 SQIVND (reference sequence). CDR3 size: 13 residues. V was cut by 5 bases and J by 4 bases, with 9 bases left in between. The CDR3 DNA sequence: TGTGCCAGTAGTCCCGGAGCTAATCAGCCCCAGCATTTT. Protein product: CASSPGANQPQHF.

The chain is built from TRBV18 and TRBJ2-7; a possible D gene is TRBD1 (6 bases). V lost 0 bases and J 2 bases, leaving 8 bases between the germline ends. Germline V gene lookup returns CDR1 KGHSH and CDR2 LQKENI. This CDR3 region has 14 residues. CDR3 sequence reads: CASSPPQGTYEQYF. CDR3 in DNA: TGTGCCAGCTCACCACCACAGGGAACCTACGAGCAGTACTTC.

This sequence joins TRBV5-4 and TRBJ2-3; a possible D gene is TRBD1 (6 bases). CDR3 size: 16 residues. V was clipped by 0 bases and J by 1 base, with 12 bases between them. Germline V gene sequence: CDR1 SGHNT, CDR2 YYREEE (reference sequence). DNA for the CDR3: TGTGCCAGCAGCTTGGCCGGCAGGGGAGGCACAGATACGCAGTATTTT. Amino acids: CASSLAGRGGTDTQYF.

This clone has a single count. The rearrangement links TRBV29-1 to TRBJ2-7, with D perhaps TRBD2 (5 bases). Germline assignment: CDR1 SQVTM and CDR2 ANQGSEA. V was pared by 1 base and J by 7 bases, with 11 bases between. This CDR3 comprises 12 residues. In DNA, the CDR3 is TGCAGCGTTGAAGGGGAGATCGGGGAGCAGTACTTC. Its translation is CSVEGEIGEQYF.

V usage is TRBV28 and J usage is TRBJ2-1; possible D gene TRBD1, 5 bases. CDR1 is MDHEN, CDR2 SYDVKM, per germline. The CDR3 runs 15 residues. V lost 4 bases, J lost 6 bases, and 16 bases lay in between. CDR3 DNA: TGTGCCAGCAGTTACACAGGTATAGGTGGCAATGAGCAGTTCTTC. It is translated as CASSYTGIGGNEQFF.